The 23 T cell receptor beta chains below all came from one sample that was sequenced in a study of blood T cell repertoires in COVID-19. Some clones are missing from TCRdb's copy, which holds only in-frame ones; the method was immunoSEQ multiplex PCR. This sample has approximately 170,000 clones; 70% to 90% occur once, and the top ten carry roughly 2.5%. Sequencing was carried out using peripheral blood. These receptors originate from a woman aged 80 or over with COVID-19, enrolled during active disease.

This chain uses TRBV14 with TRBJ1-2; no reliable D call. The CDR3 has 19 residues. Trimming pared 0 bases from V and 5 bases from J, leaving 25 bases between. Germline CDR1 and CDR2: SGHDN and FVKESK. In nucleotides, the CDR3 is TGTGCCAGCAGCCAAGAAATAGTTAATTCCCCATATTCGGGGTATGGCTACACCTTC. Amino acid sequence: CASSQEIVNSPYSGYGYTF.

The rearrangement joins TRBV9 to TRBJ2-7; TRBD2 might be the D (6 bases). Trimming left V 4 bases short and J 0 bases short, with 11 bases between. The length of the CDR3 is 14 residues. CDR1 SGDLS and CDR2 YYNGEE come from the germline V gene. The CDR3 spells CASSPEGSSYEQYF. CDR3 sequence (DNA): TGTGCCAGCAGCCCGGAGGGGAGCTCCTACGAGCAGTACTTC. The entire variable domain, with the rest obtained from reference TRBV9 and TRBJ2-7, is as follows: DSGVTQTPKHLITATGQRVTLRCSPRSGDLSVYWYQQSLDQGLQFLIQYYNGEERAKGNILERFSAQQFPDLHSELNLSSLELGDSALYFCASSPEGSSYEQYFGPGTRLTVT.

This chain connects TRBV18 to TRBJ1-5, with 7 bases that match TRBD1. The CDR3 contains 14 residues. Trimming removed 7 bases from V and 7 bases from J; junction bases left unmatched: 10. Germline-derived CDR1 and CDR2 are KGHSH and LQKENI. In DNA, the CDR3 is TGTGCCAGCTGGACAGGTGAGGTTCGGCAGCCCCAGCATTTT. Protein: CASWTGEVRQPQHF.

The chain couples TRBV24-1 to TRBJ2-2, with D tentatively TRBD2 (7 bases). This CDR3 is 17 amino acids long. V was shortened by 3 bases and J by 4 bases, with 17 bases between the two germline ends. CDR1 and CDR2 (germline): KGHDR, SFDVKD. CDR3 DNA: TGTGCCACCAGTGATCCGGGCGGGGGCTCGGCCACCGGGGAGCTGTTTTTT. Protein sequence: CATSDPGGGSATGELFF.

Only one count was recorded for this clone. The chain links TRBV5-1 to TRBJ2-1; D not resolved. V was cut by 0 bases and J by 0 bases, with 7 bases left in between. The germline gives CDR1 SGHRS, CDR2 YFSETQ. The CDR3 sequence is 15 residues long. CDR3 DNA sequence: TGCGCCAGCAGCTTGGACGCGAGCTCCTACAATGAGCAGTTCTTC. Translation: CASSLDASSYNEQFF. Combining the CDR3 with reference TRBV5-1 and TRBJ2-1 gives the whole variable domain KAGVTQTPRYLIKTRGQQVTLSCSPISGHRSVSWYQQTPGQGLQFLFEYFSETQRNKGNFPGRFSGRQFSNSRSEMNVSTLELGDSALYLCASSLDASSYNEQFFGPGTRLTVL.

V and J are TRBV5-1 and TRBJ1-3; D uncertain. V was cut by 2 bases and J by 0 bases, with 6 bases left in between. Germline CDR1 reads SGHRS; CDR2 reads YFSETQ. CDR3 length: 14 amino acids. DNA for the CDR3: TGCGCCAGCAGCTTAGCTTTCTCTGGAAACACCATATATTTT. This sequence encodes CASSLAFSGNTIYF.

The V call is TRBV28, the J call TRBJ1-2, with TRBD1 as a possible D gene (5 bases). Germline V gene data show CDR1 as MDHEN and CDR2 as SYDVKM. V was trimmed by 5 bases and J by 6 bases, leaving 13 bases between them. The CDR3 has 13 residues. The CDR3: CASSQTRGNGYTF. CDR3 DNA sequence: TGTGCCAGCAGTCAGACGCGGGGGAATGGCTACACCTTC.

This sequence joins TRBV5-6 and TRBJ1-1; possible D gene TRBD1, 5 bases. V was shortened by 4 bases and J by 8 bases, with 18 bases between the two germline ends. Germline V CDR1 and CDR2: SGHDT, YYEEEE. There are 14 residues in the CDR3. The CDR3 coding sequence is TGTGCCAGCAGCCCCGGCGGGGGTTTGGAAGAAGCTTTCTTT. Translating it yields CASSPGGGLEEAFF.

This clone was recorded once. CDR3: CATSRDRRKTGGSPLHF. In nucleotides, the CDR3 is TGTGCCACCAGCAGAGATAGGCGGAAGACAGGGGGTTCACCCCTCCACTTT. This sequence joins TRBV15 and TRBJ1-6, with 9 positions matching TRBD1. Trimming cost V 0 bases and J 9 bases; bases outside gene matches: 9. The CDR3 is 17 amino acids. The germline CDR1 and CDR2 sequences are LNHNV and YYDKDF (reference sequence).

V usage is TRBV7-9 and J usage is TRBJ2-1; TRBD2 agrees at 8 bases. The CDR3 is made up of 17 amino acids. The germline V gene has CDR1 SEHNR and CDR2 FQNEAQ (reference sequence). The junction had 17 bases not matched to a gene; V was cut back by 5 bases and J by 8 bases. This chain's CDR3 is CASSPSNRGRFYYEQFF. The CDR3 DNA reads TGTGCCAGCAGCCCCTCGAATCGCGGGAGGTTTTACTATGAGCAGTTCTTC.

This chain connects TRBV9 to TRBJ1-1; D is possibly TRBD1 (5 bases). CDR3 length equals 14 residues. Trimming removed 4 bases at V and 2 bases at J, with 12 bases between. Germline values: CDR1 SGDLS, CDR2 YYNGEE. The CDR3 nucleotides read TGTGCCAGCAGCCCGGGACTGATTAACACTGAAGCTTTCTTT. Translated, it gives CASSPGLINTEAFF.

V usage is TRBV28 and J usage is TRBJ1-2; D is ambiguous. The CDR3 spans 13 residues. Germline V gives CDR1 MDHEN, CDR2 SYDVKM. V shed 8 bases and J shed 0 bases, with 10 bases lying between them. The CDR3 region is CASQEPANYGYTF. CDR3 in DNA: TGTGCCAGCCAAGAGCCGGCTAACTATGGCTACACCTTC.

The chain is built from TRBV6-5 and TRBJ1-4, with TRBD1 identical over 8 bases. Germline V gene lookup returns CDR1 MNHEY and CDR2 SVGAGI. The CDR3 runs to 16 residues. V dropped 2 bases and J dropped 4; count of bases not matched to a gene: 6. CDR3 DNA sequence: TGTGCCAGCAGTTACGGGCCAGGGGGCATTAATGAAAAACTGTTTTTT. Its protein product is CASSYGPGGINEKLFF.

The V and J genes are TRBV7-9 and TRBJ2-3; D gene ambiguous. The V end lost 2 bases, the J end lost 6 bases, and 6 bases lay between the germline ends. The CDR3 sequence is 12 residues long. Germline values: CDR1 SEHNR, CDR2 FQNEAQ (reference sequence). The DNA of the CDR3 is TGTGCCAGCAGCTTAAGCCCGGATACGCAGTATTTT. Amino acid sequence: CASSLSPDTQYF.

A note on this clone: The junction does not match germline at one end; this may be a read error. The chain carries TRBV7-2 and TRBJ2-7; no firm D call. This CDR3 contains 13 residues. The germline gives CDR1 SGHTA, CDR2 FQGNSA. In DNA form, the CDR3 reads TGTGCCAGCAGCCTACTCCCCTCCCACGAGCAGTACTTC. Its protein product is CASSLLPSHEQYF.

This chain uses TRBV5-1 with TRBJ2-1; 8 bases align to TRBD2. Germline values: CDR1 SGHRS, CDR2 YFSETQ. The V segment lost 4 bases and the J segment 9 bases; nucleotides outside the gene matches: 12. CDR3 size: 15 residues. Here the CDR3 DNA reads TGCGCCAGCAGCCTGCTTGGTAGCGGGAAATCTGAGCAGTTCTTC. This codes for CASSLLGSGKSEQFF.

The table lists this clone with a count of one. This chain links TRBV7-8 with TRBJ1-2; maybe TRBD1 (5 bases). CDR3 length: 14 residues. V shed 4 bases and J shed 6 bases, with 15 bases lying between them. Germline-derived CDR1 and CDR2 are SGHVS and FQNEAQ. CDR3 coding DNA: TGTGCCAGCAGCTCTGGCGGCGGGACCGATGGCTACACCTTC. It is translated as CASSSGGGTDGYTF.

This sequence joins TRBV18 and TRBJ2-5, with TRBD2 as a possible D gene (6 bases). Deletions cut 6 bases from V and 1 base from J, with 9 bases between. There are 13 residues in the CDR3. CDR1 KGHSH and CDR2 LQKENI come from the germline V gene. CDR3 region: CASSGTLQETQYF. In nucleotides, the CDR3 is TGTGCCAGCTCGGGGACTCTCCAAGAGACCCAGTACTTC.

This clone was counted a few times. The DNA of the CDR3 is TGTGCCAGCAGCCGACTTACAGGGACTGGAAACACCATATATTTT. Translating it yields CASSRLTGTGNTIYF. The chain links TRBV7-9 to TRBJ1-3; a possible D gene is TRBD1 (6 bases). The germline V gene encodes CDR1 SEHNR and CDR2 FQNEAQ (reference sequence). Trimming shortened V by 5 bases and J by 2 bases, and 13 bases separated the two germline ends. The length of the CDR3 is 15 residues.

This chain joins TRBV7-2 and TRBJ1-1; 7 bases map to TRBD1. Germline V gene lookup returns CDR1 SGHTA and CDR2 FQGNSA. The CDR3 consists of 13 residues. V lost 4 bases, J lost 8 bases, and 7 bases stayed unmatched. DNA for the CDR3: TGTGCCAGCAGCTACACCAGGGGGTCGGAAGCTTTCTTT. It yields the protein CASSYTRGSEAFF.

The chain recombines TRBV29-1 with TRBJ2-2; D is possibly TRBD1 (6 bases). The germline V and J ends were trimmed by 5 bases and 5 bases, with 9 bases remaining between them. CDR1 and CDR2 from the germline V gene are SQVTM and ANQGSEA. This CDR3 has 12 amino acids. CDR3 sequence: CSVLRGTGELFF. CDR3 in DNA: TGCAGCGTTTTAAGGGGGACCGGGGAGCTGTTTTTT.

The genes are TRBV21-1 and TRBJ2-5; TRBD1 is the table's D call and was not checked against the DNA. TRBV21-1 constitutes a pseudogene. This CDR3 contains 14 residues. The chain's CDR3 is CARTPAGRYETQYF. CDR3 nucleotide sequence: TGTGCCAGGACCCCGGCAGGGCGGTATGAGACCCAGTACTTC.

The rearrangement links TRBV3-1 (or the pseudogene TRBV3-2) to TRBJ1-3; D not resolved. V was pared by 5 bases and J by 0 bases, with 14 bases between. CDR1 LGHDT and CDR2 YNNKEL come from the germline V gene (reference sequence). This CDR3 is built from 16 residues. This CDR3 is CASSNTRRLSGNTIYF. Here the CDR3 DNA reads TGTGCCAGCAGCAATACTCGCAGACTCTCTGGAAACACCATATATTTT.